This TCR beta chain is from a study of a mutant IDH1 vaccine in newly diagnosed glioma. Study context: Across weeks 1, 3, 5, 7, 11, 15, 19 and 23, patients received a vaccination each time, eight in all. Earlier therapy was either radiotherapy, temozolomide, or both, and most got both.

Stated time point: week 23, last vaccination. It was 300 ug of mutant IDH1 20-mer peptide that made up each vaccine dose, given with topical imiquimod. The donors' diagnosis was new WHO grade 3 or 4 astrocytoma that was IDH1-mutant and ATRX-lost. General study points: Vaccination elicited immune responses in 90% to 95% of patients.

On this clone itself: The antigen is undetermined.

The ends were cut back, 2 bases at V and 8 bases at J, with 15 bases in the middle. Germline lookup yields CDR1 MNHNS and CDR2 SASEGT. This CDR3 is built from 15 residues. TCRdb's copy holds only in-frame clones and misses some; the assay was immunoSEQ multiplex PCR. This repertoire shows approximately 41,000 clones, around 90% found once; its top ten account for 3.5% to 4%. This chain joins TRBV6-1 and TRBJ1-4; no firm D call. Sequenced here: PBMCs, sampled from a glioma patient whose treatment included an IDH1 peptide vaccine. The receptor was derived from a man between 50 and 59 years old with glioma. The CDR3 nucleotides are TGTGCCAGCAGTGAACAGAAGGGTTTTGGCGAAAAACTGTTTTTT. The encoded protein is CASSEQKGFGEKLFF.